This entry is about one T cell receptor beta chain. This CDR3 is built from 15 residues. The V and J ends lost 5 bases and 6 bases, in that order; junction bases with no gene match: 12. The germline V gene has CDR1 MDHEN and CDR2 SYDVKM. Cohorts were determined from participant-reported clinical history. Some clones are missing from TCRdb's copy, which holds only in-frame ones; the method was immunoSEQ multiplex PCR. The sample records some 100,000 clones, 86% being singletons. The data belong to a study of blood T cell repertoires in COVID-19. The overall study: PBMCs, B-cell-depleted T cells, or T cells were the source of the cDNA or gDNA that made up the material.

This TCR was recovered from a woman aged 45 to 65 who had recovered from COVID-19. The V and J genes are TRBV28 and TRBJ2-7; 8 nucleotides line up with TRBD1. The sample consisted of PBMCs or T cells enriched from blood (not recorded which). The chain's CDR3 is CASSPDPSDRGEQYF. CDR3 DNA sequence: TGTGCCAGCAGTCCCGACCCCTCTGACAGGGGCGAGCAGTACTTC.